Below, 5 T cell receptor beta chains from the same sample are listed, as sequenced in a study of cytomegalovirus exposure and HLA in healthy donors. The PCR was carried out with 60 Vbeta primers and 13 Jbeta primers. The table came from immunoSEQ multiplex PCR; TCRdb's copy has only in-frame clones and leaves some out. The sample has around 95,000 clones, approximately 82% seen once; the top ten hold approximately 4%. The specimen was PBMCs. These receptors came from a female donor in good health and CMV-seropositive.

The chain links TRBV2 to TRBJ1-2; 9 bases are shared with TRBD1. This CDR3 contains 15 residues. Per germline, CDR1 SNHLY and CDR2 FYNNEI. V shed 2 bases and J 4 bases; nucleotides not matched to a gene: 5. For the CDR3, the DNA is TGTGCCAGCAGTGAAAGGACAGGGGAGTCCTATGGCTACACCTTC. Translating it yields CASSERTGESYGYTF.

J is TRBJ1-3 and V is TRBV16, with a weak D call TRBD1 (6 bases). V was pared by 4 bases and J by 0 bases, with 22 bases between. CDR1 KGHSY and CDR2 FQNENV come from the germline V gene. The CDR3 sequence is 19 residues long. This chain's CDR3 is CASSPIGMDSSPSGNTIYF. CDR3 in DNA: TGTGCCAGCAGCCCAATAGGGATGGACAGTTCTCCCTCTGGAAACACCATATATTTT.

The V and J genes are TRBV9 and TRBJ1-1, with no clear D. V lost 0 bases and J 2 bases, leaving 11 bases between the germline ends. This CDR3 has 15 amino acids. CDR1 and CDR2 (germline): SGDLS, YYNGEE. The CDR3 is CASSVAQQVNTEAFF. Here the CDR3 DNA reads TGTGCCAGCAGCGTAGCTCAGCAGGTAAACACTGAAGCTTTCTTT.

CDR3 sequence reads: CASSLAREALRGQETQYF. CDR3 nucleotides: TGCGCCAGCAGCTTGGCCCGGGAGGCCCTCAGGGGACAAGAGACCCAGTACTTC. The chain employs TRBV5-1 and TRBJ2-5, with D perhaps TRBD2 (7 bases). CDR3 length equals 18 residues. Per germline, CDR1 SGHRS and CDR2 YFSETQ. V was shortened by 0 bases and J by 2 bases, with 20 bases between the two germline ends.

The J gene is TRBJ1-1, the V gene TRBV6-1; D is unresolved. Looked up from germline, CDR1 is MNHNS and CDR2 is SASEGT. The V gene lost 4 bases and the J gene lost 6 bases, with 15 bases spanning the gap. The CDR3 has 14 amino acids. DNA for the CDR3: TGTGCCAGCAGTGTAAACCCTCCGGCGGCTGAAGCTTTCTTT. This codes for CASSVNPPAAEAFF.